The 18 T cell receptor beta chains presented below share a single source sample, sequenced in a study of a mutant IDH1 vaccine in newly diagnosed glioma. Time point described: week 23, last vaccination. All doses held 300 ug of mutant IDH1 20-mer peptide, with topical imiquimod. The data were produced by immunoSEQ multiplex PCR, yet TCRdb's version contains in-frame clones alone and is incomplete. The data show around 80,000 clones, about 85% seen once. No antigens are known for them. The source was PBMCs, collected from a glioma patient whose treatment included an IDH1 peptide vaccine. The receptors were sampled from a woman aged 45-59 years with glioma.

DNA for the CDR3: TGCAGCGTTGAGGTGGGGGCCGTCGAGCAGTACTTC. Encoded protein: CSVEVGAVEQYF. The chain carries TRBV29-1 and TRBJ2-7, with a possible D match to TRBD1 (6 bases). The CDR3 runs 12 residues. The germline V and J ends were trimmed by 3 bases and 6 bases, with 12 bases remaining between them. Germline V gene sequence: CDR1 SQVTM, CDR2 ANQGSEA.

The genes are TRBV5-1 and TRBJ2-1, with TRBD2 matching 9 bases. Trimming took 0 bases from V and 4 from J; bases not matched to a gene: 5. Germline lookup yields CDR1 SGHRS and CDR2 YFSETQ. This CDR3 has 16 amino acids. Here the CDR3 reads CASSLVTSGLYNEQFF. The CDR3 coding sequence is TGCGCCAGCAGCTTGGTGACTAGCGGCCTATACAATGAGCAGTTCTTC.

The table lists this clone with a few counts. V and J are TRBV10-3 and TRBJ1-1, with unresolved D. CDR3 length equals 13 residues. Germline V gene data show CDR1 as ENHRY and CDR2 as SYGVKD. With 0 bases removed from V and 3 bases from J, the gap between germline ends came to 5 bases. Here the CDR3 reads CAISESVDTEAFF. As DNA, the CDR3 is TGTGCCATCAGTGAGTCGGTGGACACTGAAGCTTTCTTT.

The chain combines TRBV7-9 with TRBJ1-4; D call uncertain. Germline V lookup: CDR1 SEHNR, CDR2 FQNEAQ (reference sequence). The CDR3 consists of 13 residues. The germline V and J ends were trimmed by 1 base and 10 bases, with 10 bases remaining between them. The CDR3 is CASSLGHSVKLFF. The CDR3 coding sequence is TGTGCCAGCAGCTTAGGACATTCGGTAAAACTGTTTTTT.

The chain employs TRBV2 and TRBJ1-1; no clear D gene. Per the germline V gene, CDR1 is SNHLY and CDR2 is FYNNEI. The CDR3 consists of 13 residues. Between the trimmed V and J ends, which lost 7 bases and 0 bases, there was a span of 9 bases. The CDR3 coding sequence is TGTGCCAGCACGGGCGGATTGAACACTGAAGCTTTCTTT. Amino acids: CASTGGLNTEAFF. The full variable domain, rest sourced from reference TRBV2 and TRBJ1-1, is EPEVTQTPSHQVTQMGQEVILRCVPISNHLYFYWYRQILGQKVEFLVSFYNNEISEKSEIFDDQFSVERPDGSNFTLKIRSTKLEDSAMYFCASTGGLNTEAFFGQGTRLTVV.

The chain carries TRBV19 and TRBJ1-5; D call uncertain. Germline-derived CDR1 and CDR2 are LNHDA and SQIVND (reference sequence). The V end lost 9 bases, the J end lost 2 bases, and 8 bases lay between the germline ends. The CDR3 is 12 amino acids. CDR3 region: CASRTGNQPQHF. The CDR3 region has the DNA TGTGCCAGCCGGACGGGCAATCAGCCCCAGCATTTT. The full variable domain, with the rest looked up from reference TRBV19 and TRBJ1-5, is DGGITQSPKYLFRKEGQNVTLSCEQNLNHDAMYWYRQDPGQGLRLIYYSQIVNDFQKGDIAEGYSVSREKKESFPLTVTSAQKNPTAFYLCASRTGNQPQHFGDGTRLSIL.

V gene TRBV10-3 combines with J gene TRBJ2-5; 10 bases map to TRBD1. The CDR3 loop spans 18 amino acids. Trimming took 4 bases from V and 2 from J; bases not matched to a gene: 13. CDR1 and CDR2 (germline): ENHRY, SYGVKD. CDR3 bases: TGTGCCATCAGTGGGGGGCTTCCGGGACAGGGGACACAAGAGACCCAGTACTTC. It specifies CAISGGLPGQGTQETQYF.

Turning to this clone: The same CDR3 arises from other DNA sequences in this sample as well. The chain joins TRBV11-3 to TRBJ2-1; perhaps TRBD2 as D (6 bases). This CDR3 has 16 amino acids. The germline V gene encodes CDR1 SGHNT and CDR2 YENEEA. Trimming pared 5 bases from V and 0 bases from J, leaving 14 bases between. CDR3 residues: CASSLGTASSYNEQFF. The CDR3 DNA reads as TGTGCCAGCAGCCTCGGGACTGCAAGCTCCTACAATGAGCAGTTCTTC.

This chain joins TRBV7-2 and TRBJ2-5, with 11 positions matching TRBD2. The CDR3 consists of 14 residues. CDR1 and CDR2 from the germline V gene are SGHTA and FQGNSA. Trimming cost V 4 bases and J 7 bases; bases outside gene matches: 5. This CDR3 reads CASSSGLAVVTQYF. CDR3 sequence (DNA): TGTGCCAGCAGCTCGGGACTAGCGGTCGTGACCCAGTACTTC.

The V gene is TRBV10-2, the J gene TRBJ1-5; unclear D gene. Germline V CDR1 and CDR2: WSHSY, SAAADI. The CDR3 has 13 residues. The V and J ends lost 4 bases and 6 bases respectively, with 10 bases between them. In DNA form, the CDR3 reads TGCGCCAGCAGTGGGAGTGGGTTTCAGCCCCAGCATTTT. Translated: CASSGSGFQPQHF.

The genes are TRBV28 and TRBJ2-7; D might be TRBD1 (7 bases). Trimming removed 4 bases at V and 2 bases at J, with 15 bases between. Germline V CDR1 and CDR2: MDHEN, SYDVKM. This CDR3 region has 15 residues. The DNA for the CDR3 is TGTGCCAGCAGTTCGGGGGCAGGGGGAGCCTACGAGCAGTACTTC. Translating gives CASSSGAGGAYEQYF. Complete variable domain (other parts from reference TRBV28 and TRBJ2-7): DVKVTQSSRYLVKRTGEKVFLECVQDMDHENMFWYRQDPGLGLRLIYFSYDVKMKEKGDIPEGYSVSREKKERFSLILESASTNQTSMYLCASSSGAGGAYEQYFGPGTRLTVT.

The genes are TRBV10-3 and TRBJ1-3; D not resolved. The CDR3 covers 11 residues. The germline gives CDR1 ENHRY, CDR2 SYGVKD. CDR3 region: CAYEIGNTIYF. CDR3 DNA sequence: TGTGCTTATGAAATAGGAAACACCATATATTTT.

The chain couples TRBV5-6 to TRBJ2-7; D is undetermined. The ends were cut back, 3 bases at V and 0 bases at J, with 16 bases in the middle. The CDR3 spans 16 residues. From germline, CDR1 is SGHDT and CDR2 YYEEEE. CDR3 protein: CASSWSRRPNSYEQYF. CDR3 DNA sequence: TGTGCCAGCAGCTGGAGCCGCAGACCGAACTCCTACGAGCAGTACTTC.

The V and J genes are TRBV27 and TRBJ1-1; weak D call: TRBD1 (5 bases). V lost 2 bases, J lost 2 bases, and 9 bases lay in between. The CDR3 consists of 14 residues. The germline gives CDR1 MNHEY, CDR2 SMNVEV (reference sequence). The CDR3 here is CASSLIWGNTEAFF. CDR3 DNA: TGTGCCAGCAGTTTAATATGGGGCAACACTGAAGCTTTCTTT.

This clone was observed a single time. V gene TRBV29-1 combines with J gene TRBJ2-1, with TRBD1 identical over 11 bases. V trimming: 6 bases; J trimming: 6 bases; junction bases outside the gene matches: 7. The CDR3 is made up of 14 amino acids. Germline CDR1 reads SQVTM; CDR2 reads ANQGSEA. This chain's CDR3 is CSVIGQGASNEQFF. Here the CDR3 DNA reads TGCAGCGTCATTGGACAGGGGGCTAGCAATGAGCAGTTCTTC.

V usage is TRBV6-5 and J usage is TRBJ1-2; 10 nucleotides agree with TRBD1. After removal of 6 bases from V and 5 bases from J, the junction contained 6 bases not matched to a gene. Germline V gene sequence: CDR1 MNHEY, CDR2 SVGAGI. CDR3 size: 14 residues. The CDR3 loop reads CASSRDRGLYGYTF. CDR3 coding DNA: TGTGCCAGCAGCCGGGACAGGGGACTGTATGGCTACACCTTC.

This clone was counted only a few times. The V call is TRBV29-1, the J call TRBJ1-2; 7 bases align to TRBD1. The CDR3 totals 12 residues. Germline V lookup: CDR1 SQVTM, CDR2 ANQGSEA. Germline trimming cut 6 bases from V and 4 bases from J; bases unmatched to any gene: 5. CDR3 coding DNA: TGCAGCGTCGAGGACAGGTTCTATGGCTACACCTTC. This encodes CSVEDRFYGYTF. Full variable domain (outside the CDR3, taken from reference TRBV29-1 and TRBJ1-2): SAVISQKPSRDICQRGTSLTIQCQVDSQVTMMFWYRQQPGQSLTLIATANQGSEATYESGFVIDKFPISRPNLTFSTLTVSNMSPEDSSIYLCSVEDRFYGYTFGSGTRLTVV.

The CDR3 bases are TGTGCCAGCAGCCTGCGGGGACAGGGAAGGGAGACCCAGTACTTC. As protein: CASSLRGQGRETQYF. The chain links TRBV7-9 to TRBJ2-5; 9 nucleotides line up with TRBD1. CDR3 size: 15 residues. V trimming: 5 bases; J trimming: 5 bases; junction bases outside the gene matches: 9. Germline CDR1 SEHNR, CDR2 FQNEAQ (reference sequence).